The 14 T cell receptor beta chains below all came from one sample that was sequenced in a study of shared clonotypes between healthy human individuals (dated by TCRdb to 2020 to 2021). Libraries were constructed by the immunoSEQ multiplex PCR assay. The table comes from immuneACCESS by way of TCRdb, which keeps in-frame sequences with V and J called. Part of the clones is missing from these tables; in studies checked, under half for an unresolved V gene and the rest for unknown reasons. Present in this sample are a few million clones, just over 90% of which were seen just once. The ten most abundant clones make up 0.39% of the sample. Sequenced input: naive CD4+ T cells from PBMCs. The label giving this sample's cell subset or site can be read as: CD45RA+ positively selected. All receptors derive from a man aged 18 to 35 in good health. Some clones in this sample may be carry-over from other donors' samples.

The V call is TRBV5-1, the J call TRBJ2-3; 10 bases agree with TRBD2. Losses at the gene ends were 3 bases for V and 4 bases for J; bases not matched to a gene: 5. Germline CDR1 is SGHRS and CDR2 is YFSETQ. CDR3 length equals 15 residues. The CDR3 coding sequence is TGCGCCAGCAGCTCCGGGACTAGCGCCCCAGATACGCAGTATTTT. Translation gives CASSSGTSAPDTQYF.

The chain joins TRBV11-2 to TRBJ1-4, with D unresolved. This CDR3 region has 14 residues. Germline values: CDR1 SGHAT, CDR2 FQNNGV. Deletions cut 0 bases from V and 3 bases from J, with 5 bases between. The chain's CDR3 is CASSLEPANEKLFF. The CDR3 DNA sequence: TGTGCCAGCAGCTTAGAGCCAGCTAATGAAAAACTGTTTTTT. The full variable domain, with the rest looked up from reference TRBV11-2 and TRBJ1-4, is EAGVAQSPRYKIIEKRQSVAFWCNPISGHATLYWYQQILGQGPKLLIQFQNNGVVDDSQLPKDRFSAERLKGVDSTLKIQPAKLEDSAVYLCASSLEPANEKLFFGSGTQLSVL.

V gene TRBV29-1 combines with J gene TRBJ2-3; no reliable D call. V was clipped by 6 bases and J by 1 base, with 8 bases between them. Germline V gives CDR1 SQVTM, CDR2 ANQGSEA. The CDR3 consists of 12 residues. CDR3 coding DNA: TGCAGCGTCATTACCCGCACAGATACGCAGTATTTT. Amino acids: CSVITRTDTQYF.

This sequence joins TRBV15 and TRBJ2-5; the D gene is possibly TRBD2 (6 bases). Trimming took 0 bases from V and 3 from J, leaving 11 bases between them. This CDR3 contains 15 residues. Per germline, CDR1 LNHNV and CDR2 YYDKDF (reference sequence). CDR3 amino acids: CATSRDFTGEETQYF. DNA for the CDR3: TGTGCCACCAGCAGAGATTTTACGGGAGAAGAGACCCAGTACTTC.

This chain uses TRBV9 with TRBJ2-7, with 8 bases that match TRBD1. CDR1 is SGDLS and CDR2 is YYNGEE in the germline V gene. The CDR3 runs to 18 residues. Trimming removed 0 bases from V and 3 bases from J; junction bases left unmatched: 14. The CDR3 reads CASSVGLGVGTGGYEQYF. The CDR3 coding sequence is TGTGCCAGCAGCGTAGGACTTGGAGTAGGAACAGGGGGCTACGAGCAGTACTTC.

The chain employs TRBV5-1 and TRBJ1-1, with a weak D call TRBD1 (6 bases). Per germline, CDR1 SGHRS and CDR2 YFSETQ. The CDR3 is 13 amino acids. The V and J ends lost 6 bases and 8 bases respectively, with 17 bases between them. CDR3: CASTRGGQREAFF. DNA of the CDR3: TGCGCCAGCACCCGCGGCGGACAGCGAGAAGCTTTCTTT.

This clone was picked up one time. The CDR3 DNA reads TGCGCCAGCAGCTGGCGGGAGGCTAGCTCCTACAATGAGCAGTTCTTC. Its protein product is CASSWREASSYNEQFF. This rearrangement joins TRBV5-1 to TRBJ2-1; 8 bases are a match to TRBD2. CDR1 and CDR2 (germline): SGHRS, YFSETQ. CDR3 length: 16 amino acids. Trimming at V came to 3 bases and at J to 0 bases, leaving 5 bases not matched to a gene.

This clone was seen once. J is TRBJ2-1 and V is TRBV2; weak D call: TRBD2 (5 bases). Germline V gene lookup returns CDR1 SNHLY and CDR2 FYNNEI. Trimming removed 7 bases from V and 9 bases from J, with 13 bases in between. This CDR3 contains 12 residues. CDR3 sequence (DNA): TGTGCCAGCACTTTAGAGGGATTTGAGCAGTTCTTC. Translating gives CASTLEGFEQFF. The full variable domain, rest sourced from reference TRBV2 and TRBJ2-1, is EPEVTQTPSHQVTQMGQEVILRCVPISNHLYFYWYRQILGQKVEFLVSFYNNEISEKSEIFDDQFSVERPDGSNFTLKIRSTKLEDSAMYFCASTLEGFEQFFGPGTRLTVL.

The genes are TRBV4-2 and TRBJ2-3, with no clear D. There are 17 residues in the CDR3. V dropped 0 bases and J dropped 0 bases, with 13 bases sitting between them. CDR1 LGHNA and CDR2 YNFKEQ come from the germline V gene. The CDR3 loop reads CASSQDFLQSSTDTQYF. For the CDR3, the DNA is TGTGCCAGCAGCCAAGATTTCTTACAGAGTAGCACAGATACGCAGTATTTT.

The chain employs TRBV15 and TRBJ1-5; D gene ambiguous. Trimming took 2 bases from V and 6 from J, leaving 17 bases between them. This CDR3 spans 16 amino acids. Germline assignment: CDR1 LNHNV and CDR2 YYDKDF (reference sequence). The CDR3 DNA follows: TGTGCCACCAGCAGACAGTACCCTTCGGCGGGTCAGCCCCAGCATTTT. Translation: CATSRQYPSAGQPQHF.

This clone appeared a single time. CDR3: CASSWGTGERREQYF. CDR3 sequence (DNA): TGTGCCAGCAGCTGGGGGACAGGGGAAAGAAGGGAGCAGTACTTC. The chain couples TRBV7-9 to TRBJ2-7; 10 bases line up with TRBD1. V dropped 4 bases and J dropped 7; count of bases not matched to a gene: 10. CDR1 and CDR2 from the germline V gene are SEHNR and FQNEAQ (reference sequence). The CDR3 runs 15 residues.

The chain carries TRBV10-1 and TRBJ1-1, with D possibly matching TRBD1 (6 bases). Trimming pared 2 bases from V and 3 bases from J, leaving 10 bases between. CDR3 length: 14 residues. Germline V gene sequence: CDR1 WNHNN, CDR2 SYGVQD (reference sequence). DNA for the CDR3: TGCGCCAGCAGTGAGGGGGGCGCGGACACTGAAGCTTTCTTT. The encoded protein is CASSEGGADTEAFF.

Turning to this clone: This specimen includes other DNA sequences encoding the same CDR3. The rearrangement uses TRBV6-5 and TRBJ1-1; no definite D call. The V and J ends lost 2 bases and 4 bases respectively, with 8 bases between them. Germline assignment: CDR1 MNHEY and CDR2 SVGAGI. The CDR3 consists of 13 residues. CDR3 DNA sequence: TGTGCCAGCAGTTACCGGGCCTCCACTGAAGCTTTCTTT. Translation gives CASSYRASTEAFF.

The chain recombines TRBV28 with TRBJ2-7; D not certain. The CDR3 length is 12 residues. Germline V gene lookup returns CDR1 MDHEN and CDR2 SYDVKM. V was cut by 3 bases and J by 12 bases, with 15 bases left in between. CDR3 residues: CASSLTPRPPYF. The CDR3 coding sequence is TGTGCCAGCAGTTTGACCCCCCGCCCCCCGTACTTC.